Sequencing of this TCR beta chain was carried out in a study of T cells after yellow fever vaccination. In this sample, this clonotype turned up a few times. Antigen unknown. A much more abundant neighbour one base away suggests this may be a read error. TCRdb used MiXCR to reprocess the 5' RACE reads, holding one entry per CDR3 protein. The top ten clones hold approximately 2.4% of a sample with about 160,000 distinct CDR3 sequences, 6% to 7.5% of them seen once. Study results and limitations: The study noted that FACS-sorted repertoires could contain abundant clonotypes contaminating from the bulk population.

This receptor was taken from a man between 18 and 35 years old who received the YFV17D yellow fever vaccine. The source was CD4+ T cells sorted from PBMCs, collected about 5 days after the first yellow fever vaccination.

CDR3 in amino acids: CASSLTGEETQYF. The CDR3 DNA is TGCGCCAGCAGCTTGACAGGGGAAGAGACCCAGTACTTC. The chain uses TRBV5-1 and TRBJ2-5; 7 positions match TRBD1. This CDR3 has 13 amino acids. Germline V CDR1 and CDR2: SGHRS, YFSETQ. Losses at the gene ends were 1 base for V and 3 bases for J; bases not matched to a gene: 0.